The 17 T cell receptor beta chains in this list originate from one sample, sequenced in a study of cytomegalovirus exposure and HLA in healthy donors. Primers for the PCR totalled 60 Vbeta and 13 Jbeta. Clones were read by immunoSEQ multiplex PCR, and TCRdb kept only the in-frame ones, dropping some. The repertoire holds 120,000 to 150,000 clones, with approximately 79% as singletons. The sequenced sample was PBMCs. All receptors derive from a male donor in good health and CMV-seronegative.

The chain carries TRBV4-3 and TRBJ2-3; D is unclear. V was trimmed by 0 bases and J by 2 bases, leaving 12 bases between them. The CDR3 has 16 residues. Germline V lookup: CDR1 LGHNA, CDR2 YSLEER. Here the CDR3 reads CASSQDAWLDTDTQYF. In DNA form, the CDR3 reads TGCGCCAGCAGCCAAGATGCATGGCTAGACACAGATACGCAGTATTTT.

In nucleotides, the CDR3 is TGTGCCAGCAGCTTAGCCACAGGGATGGCCTCCTACAATGAGCAGTTCTTC. Its protein is CASSLATGMASYNEQFF. The V gene is TRBV7-7, the J gene TRBJ2-1; maybe TRBD1 (6 bases). V was clipped by 0 bases and J by 0 bases, with 12 bases between them. There are 17 residues in the CDR3. The germline gives CDR1 SSHAT, CDR2 FNYEAQ (reference sequence). The full variable domain, completed using reference TRBV7-7 and TRBJ2-1, is GAGVSQSPRYKVTKRGQDVTLRCDPISSHATLYWYQQALGQGPEFLTYFNYEAQPDKSGLPSDRFSAERPEGSISTLTIQRTEQRDSAMYRCASSLATGMASYNEQFFGPGTRLTVL.

The V and J genes are TRBV5-8 and TRBJ1-5; D is perhaps TRBD1 (5 bases). The CDR3 loop spans 16 amino acids. With 5 bases removed from V and 2 bases from J, the gap between germline ends came to 17 bases. The V gene's germline CDR1 is SGHTS and CDR2 YDEGEE. CDR3 sequence reads: CASSYGQGIRNQPQHF. CDR3 DNA sequence: TGTGCCAGCAGTTACGGCCAGGGCATCCGCAATCAGCCCCAGCATTTT.

This sequence joins TRBV5-4 and TRBJ2-1; the match to TRBD1 covers 7 bases. CDR1 SGHNT and CDR2 YYREEE come from the germline V gene (reference sequence). The CDR3 totals 14 residues. V shed 4 bases and J 4 bases; nucleotides not matched to a gene: 5. The CDR3 sequence: CASSPRDRYNEQFF. In DNA, the CDR3 is TGTGCCAGCAGCCCCCGGGACAGATACAATGAGCAGTTCTTC.

This clone was seen only a few times. CDR3 sequence: CASSPGTGTGGHGYTF. DNA for the CDR3: TGTGCCAGCAGCCCAGGTACCGGGACAGGGGGCCATGGCTACACCTTC. J is TRBJ1-2 and V is TRBV5-6, with 12 bases aligning to TRBD1. The trim removed 4 bases at V and 6 bases at J, leaving 10 bases unmatched. CDR3 length: 16 amino acids. The germline V gene encodes CDR1 SGHDT and CDR2 YYEEEE.

The chain uses TRBV6-5 and TRBJ1-1, with D tentatively TRBD1 (5 bases). Trimming removed 6 bases from V and 4 bases from J, with 18 bases in between. This CDR3 comprises 15 residues. Germline loops: CDR1 MNHEY, CDR2 SVGAGI. CDR3 DNA sequence: TGTGCCAGCAGCCATACAGGAATCGGGAGCACTGAAGCTTTCTTT. Its translation is CASSHTGIGSTEAFF.

This clone was recorded a few times. The genes are TRBV7-9 and TRBJ1-2; 11 bases are a match to TRBD1. CDR1 is SEHNR, CDR2 FQNEAQ, per germline (reference sequence). V shed 3 bases, J shed 1 base, and the junction held 1 base outside the gene matches. The length of the CDR3 is 15 residues. The DNA of the CDR3 is TGTGCCAGCAGCTTCGGGACAGGGGGTAACTATGGCTACACCTTC. Protein product: CASSFGTGGNYGYTF.

The chain carries TRBV7-9 and TRBJ2-4; maybe TRBD1 (5 bases). Germline CDR1 SEHNR, CDR2 FQNEAQ (reference sequence). The V end lost 1 base, the J end lost 1 base, and 11 bases lay between the germline ends. The CDR3 consists of 16 residues. CDR3 residues: CASSLEAGMAKNIQYF. For the CDR3, the DNA is TGTGCCAGCAGCTTAGAGGCAGGGATGGCCAAAAACATTCAGTACTTC.

The genes are TRBV28 and TRBJ2-3; 8 bases align to TRBD2. Trimming cost V 11 bases and J 2 bases; bases outside gene matches: 3. The CDR3 contains 12 residues. Germline CDR1 MDHEN, CDR2 SYDVKM. CDR3 sequence reads: CAAGGSTDTQYF. The CDR3 DNA follows: TGTGCCGCGGGGGGATCCACAGATACGCAGTATTTT.

The chain recombines TRBV5-6 with TRBJ2-7, with TRBD2 matching 10 bases. This CDR3 has 15 amino acids. Germline V CDR1 and CDR2: SGHDT, YYEEEE. V lost 2 bases and J lost 4; bases outside the gene matches: 6. The DNA of the CDR3 is TGTGCCAGCAGCTTTGGTCTAGCGGGAGCGTACGAGCAGTACTTC. Protein: CASSFGLAGAYEQYF. Filled out from reference TRBV5-6 and TRBJ2-7, the complete variable domain reads DAGVTQSPTHLIKTRGQQVTLRCSPKSGHDTVSWYQQALGQGPQFIFQYYEEEERQRGNFPDRFSGHQFPNYSSELNVNALLLGDSALYLCASSFGLAGAYEQYFGPGTRLTVT.

This sequence joins TRBV6-1 and TRBJ1-2, with TRBD1 matching over 7 bases. V trimming: 6 bases; J trimming: 6 bases; junction bases outside the gene matches: 4. The CDR3 loop spans 12 amino acids. CDR1 is MNHNS, CDR2 SASEGT, per germline. The chain's CDR3 is CASSRRGHGYTF. Here the CDR3 DNA reads TGTGCCAGCAGCCGGAGGGGGCATGGCTACACCTTC.

This clone turned up a few times. The J gene is TRBJ1-1, the V gene TRBV4-3, with 7 nucleotides matching TRBD1. Unmatched junction bases numbered 5, after V lost 4 bases and J lost 3 bases. The germline V gene encodes CDR1 LGHNA and CDR2 YSLEER. This CDR3 contains 14 residues. The CDR3 is CASSRRQGDTEAFF. The DNA for the CDR3 is TGCGCCAGCAGCCGCAGACAGGGCGACACTGAAGCTTTCTTT.

This sequence joins TRBV9 and TRBJ1-2, with 7 bases matching TRBD1. The ends lost 0 bases at V and 7 bases at J; junction bases unmatched: 6. The CDR3 has 14 amino acids. CDR1 is SGDLS, CDR2 YYNGEE, per germline. CDR3 sequence (DNA): TGTGCCAGCAGCGTAGAAAACAGGGGTTTTGGCTACACCTTC. Translation gives CASSVENRGFGYTF.

The V call is TRBV18, the J call TRBJ2-7; possibly TRBD1 for D (6 bases). The CDR3 loop spans 15 amino acids. Germline CDR1 is KGHSH and CDR2 is LQKENI. The germline V and J ends were trimmed by 5 bases and 1 base, with 15 bases remaining between them. CDR3 sequence: CASSYVPGQSYEQYF. Here the CDR3 DNA reads TGTGCCAGCTCATACGTACCCGGACAGTCCTACGAGCAGTACTTC.

For the CDR3, the DNA is TGCGCCAGCAGCCAAACAGGGGCCTCCTACGAGCAGTACTTC. Translated, it gives CASSQTGASYEQYF. The genes are TRBV4-1 and TRBJ2-7, with 7 bases matching TRBD1. The germline gives CDR1 MGHRA, CDR2 YSYEKL. The CDR3 has 14 amino acids. The trim removed 2 bases at V and 0 bases at J, leaving 1 base unmatched.

The V and J genes are TRBV18 and TRBJ1-3; weak D call: TRBD1 (6 bases). The V and J ends lost 3 bases and 4 bases respectively, with 10 bases between them. Per the germline V gene, CDR1 is KGHSH and CDR2 is LQKENI. The length of the CDR3 is 14 residues. The CDR3 spells CASSPADRGNTIYF. For the CDR3, the DNA is TGTGCCAGCTCACCCGCGGACAGAGGAAACACCATATATTTT.

The V gene is TRBV2, the J gene TRBJ1-5; weak D call: TRBD1 (6 bases). From germline, CDR1 is SNHLY and CDR2 FYNNEI. CDR3 length: 16 residues. Trimming shortened V by 7 bases and J by 0 bases, and 16 bases separated the two germline ends. The CDR3 spells CASNPQGPFSNQPQHF. CDR3 coding DNA: TGTGCCAGCAACCCACAGGGTCCCTTTAGCAATCAGCCCCAGCATTTT.